The entry below describes one T cell receptor (beta chain). These data belong to a study of blood T cell repertoires in COVID-19. Study background: Samples came from the United States, Italy and Spain, spanning acute and convalescent COVID-19. T cells, B-cell-depleted T cells, or PBMCs provided the cDNA or gDNA that served as material.

Original methodology: From reference gene primer amplification, estimates of nucleated cell counts were derived. Sequenced by immunoSEQ multiplex PCR; TCRdb stores in-frame clones only, minus some. The D gene and trimming were derived from the DNA, and the V and J assignments and clone size from that table. The table includes some 120,000 clones, 77% detected once. This CDR3 has 14 amino acids. The germline CDR1 and CDR2 sequences are LGHNA and YNFKEQ. V lost 3 bases, J lost 3 bases, and 12 bases lay in between. This chain uses TRBV4-2 with TRBJ2-7, with D possibly TRBD2 on 6 matching bases. The clonotype was recovered from an elderly man with acute or convalescent COVID-19. The sample consisted of peripheral blood. The chain's CDR3 is CASSQGGTGYEQYF. CDR3 nucleotides: TGTGCCAGCAGCCAGGGGGGTACTGGCTACGAGCAGTACTTC.